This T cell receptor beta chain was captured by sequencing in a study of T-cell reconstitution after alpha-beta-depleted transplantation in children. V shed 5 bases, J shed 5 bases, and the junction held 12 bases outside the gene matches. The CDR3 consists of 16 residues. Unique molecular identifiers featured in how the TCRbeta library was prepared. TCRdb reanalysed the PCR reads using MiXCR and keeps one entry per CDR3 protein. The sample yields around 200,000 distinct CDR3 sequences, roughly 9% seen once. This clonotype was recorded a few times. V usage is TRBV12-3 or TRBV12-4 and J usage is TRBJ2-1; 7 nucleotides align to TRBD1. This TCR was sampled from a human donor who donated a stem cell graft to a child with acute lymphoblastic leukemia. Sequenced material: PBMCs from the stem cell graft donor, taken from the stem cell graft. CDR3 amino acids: CASSPPFGTVNNEQFF. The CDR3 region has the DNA TGTGCCAGCAGTCCCCCCTTTGGGACAGTCAACAATGAGCAGTTCTTC.